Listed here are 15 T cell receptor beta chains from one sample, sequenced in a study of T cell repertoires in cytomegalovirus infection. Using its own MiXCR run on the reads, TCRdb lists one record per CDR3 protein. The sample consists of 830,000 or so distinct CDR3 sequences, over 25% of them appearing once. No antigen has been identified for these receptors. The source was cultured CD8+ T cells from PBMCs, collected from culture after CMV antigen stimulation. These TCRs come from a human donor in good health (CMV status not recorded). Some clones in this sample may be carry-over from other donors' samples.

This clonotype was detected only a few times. CDR3: CASSQEARQGSDTQYF. The CDR3 DNA reads TGCGCCAGCAGCCAAGAGGCGAGACAGGGTTCAGATACGCAGTATTTT. The genes are TRBV4-1 and TRBJ2-3; TRBD1 agrees at 7 bases. Germline assignment: CDR1 MGHRA and CDR2 YSYEKL. The junction had 7 bases not matched to a gene; V was cut back by 0 bases and J by 4 bases. The CDR3 consists of 16 residues.

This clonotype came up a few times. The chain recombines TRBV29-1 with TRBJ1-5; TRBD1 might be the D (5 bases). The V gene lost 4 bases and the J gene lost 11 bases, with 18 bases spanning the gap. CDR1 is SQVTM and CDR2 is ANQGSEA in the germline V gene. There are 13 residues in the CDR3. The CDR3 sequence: CSVVGDGPSAQHF. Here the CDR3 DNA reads TGCAGCGTTGTAGGGGACGGACCATCAGCCCAGCATTTT.

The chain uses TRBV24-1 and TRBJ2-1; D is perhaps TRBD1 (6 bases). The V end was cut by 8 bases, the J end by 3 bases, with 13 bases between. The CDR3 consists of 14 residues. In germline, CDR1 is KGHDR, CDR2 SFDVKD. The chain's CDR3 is CATMDGRGYNEQFF. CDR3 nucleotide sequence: TGTGCCACCATGGATGGCAGGGGCTACAATGAGCAGTTCTTC.

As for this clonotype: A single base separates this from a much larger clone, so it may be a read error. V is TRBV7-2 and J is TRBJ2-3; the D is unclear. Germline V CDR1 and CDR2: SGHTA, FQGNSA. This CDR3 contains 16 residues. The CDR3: CASSSRLGSRIDTLYF. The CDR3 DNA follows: TGTGCCAGCAGCTCTCGCCTCGGTTCTCGGATCGATACGCTGTATTTT.

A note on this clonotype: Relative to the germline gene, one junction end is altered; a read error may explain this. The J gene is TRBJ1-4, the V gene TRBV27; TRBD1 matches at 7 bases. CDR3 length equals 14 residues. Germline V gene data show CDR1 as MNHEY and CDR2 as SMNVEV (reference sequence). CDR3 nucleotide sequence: TGTACCAGCAGTTTCGGTACAGGGGTTGAAAAACTGTTTTTT. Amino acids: CTSSFGTGVEKLFF.

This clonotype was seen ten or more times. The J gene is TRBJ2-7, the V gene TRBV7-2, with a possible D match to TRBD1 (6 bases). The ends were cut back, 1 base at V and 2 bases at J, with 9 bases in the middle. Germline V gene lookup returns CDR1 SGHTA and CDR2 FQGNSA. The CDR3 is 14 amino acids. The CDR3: CASSLEPGAYEQYV. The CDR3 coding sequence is TGTGCCAGCAGCTTAGAGCCAGGGGCCTACGAGCAGTACGTC.

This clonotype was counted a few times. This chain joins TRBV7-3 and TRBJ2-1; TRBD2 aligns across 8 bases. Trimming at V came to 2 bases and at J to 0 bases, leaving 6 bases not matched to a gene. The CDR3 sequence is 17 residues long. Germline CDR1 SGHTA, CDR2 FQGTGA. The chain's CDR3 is CASSLEGTSLSYNEQFF. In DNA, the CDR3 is TGTGCCAGCAGCTTAGAGGGGACTAGTCTCTCCTACAATGAGCAGTTCTTC. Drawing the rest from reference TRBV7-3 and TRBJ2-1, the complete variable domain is GAGVSQTPSNKVTEKGKYVELRCDPISGHTALYWYRQSLGQGPEFLIYFQGTGAADDSGLPNDRFFAVRPEGSVSTLKIQRTERGDSAVYLCASSLEGTSLSYNEQFFGPGTRLTVL.

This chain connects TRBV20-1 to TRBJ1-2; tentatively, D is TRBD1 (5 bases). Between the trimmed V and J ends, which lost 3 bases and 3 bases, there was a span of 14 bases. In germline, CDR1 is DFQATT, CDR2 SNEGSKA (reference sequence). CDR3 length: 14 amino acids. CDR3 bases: TGCAGTGCTAGCAGTTGGGGGAAAGACTATGGCTACACCTTC. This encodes CSASSWGKDYGYTF.

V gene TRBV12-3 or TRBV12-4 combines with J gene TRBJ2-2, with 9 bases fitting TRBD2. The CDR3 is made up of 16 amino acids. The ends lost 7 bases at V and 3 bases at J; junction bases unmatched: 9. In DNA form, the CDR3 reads TGTGCCAGCACCCCAGCGCGGGGGGGGTACACCGGGGAGCTGTTTTTT. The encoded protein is CASTPARGGYTGELFF.

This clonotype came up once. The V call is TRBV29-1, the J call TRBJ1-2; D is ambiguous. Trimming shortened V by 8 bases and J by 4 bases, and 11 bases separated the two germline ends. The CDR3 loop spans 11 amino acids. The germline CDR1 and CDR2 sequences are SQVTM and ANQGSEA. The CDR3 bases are TGCAGCATAGTTAGCCTCTATGGCTACACCTTC. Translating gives CSIVSLYGYTF.

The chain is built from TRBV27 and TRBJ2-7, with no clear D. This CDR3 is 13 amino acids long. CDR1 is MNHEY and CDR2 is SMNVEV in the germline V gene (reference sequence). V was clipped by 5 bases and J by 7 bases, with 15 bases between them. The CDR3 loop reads CASSPRAFFEQYF. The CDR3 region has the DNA TGTGCCAGCAGTCCCCGTGCTTTTTTTGAGCAGTACTTC.

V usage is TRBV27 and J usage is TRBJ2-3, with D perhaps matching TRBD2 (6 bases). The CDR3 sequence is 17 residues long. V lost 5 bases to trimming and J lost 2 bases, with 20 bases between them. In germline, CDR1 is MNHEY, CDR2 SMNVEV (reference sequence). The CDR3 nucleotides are TGTGCCAGCAGTATACAAGCGTGGGGGGAAGCCACAGATACGCAGTATTTT. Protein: CASSIQAWGEATDTQYF.

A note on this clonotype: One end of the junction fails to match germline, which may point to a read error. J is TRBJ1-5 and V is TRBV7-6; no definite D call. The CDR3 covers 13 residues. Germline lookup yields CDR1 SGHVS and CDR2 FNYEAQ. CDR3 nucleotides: TGTGTCAGCAGCCCTAGAAAAGGTCAGCCCCAGCATTTT. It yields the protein CVSSPRKGQPQHF.

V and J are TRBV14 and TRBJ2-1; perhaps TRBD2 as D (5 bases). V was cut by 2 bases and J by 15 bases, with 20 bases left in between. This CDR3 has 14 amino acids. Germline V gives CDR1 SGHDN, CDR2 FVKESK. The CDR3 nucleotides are TGTGCCAGCAGCCAATACGTCGTGAGCGGTCCCGGGTTCTTC. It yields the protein CASSQYVVSGPGFF.

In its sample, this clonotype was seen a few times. The CDR3 is CASSQEGNGGIYNEQFF. DNA of the CDR3: TGTGCCAGCAGCCAAGAAGGTAACGGGGGGATCTACAATGAGCAGTTCTTC. The chain has TRBV4-2 and TRBJ2-1; 7 bases fit TRBD2. The CDR3 length is 17 residues. J lost 3 bases, V lost 0 bases, and 8 bases had no gene match. Germline values: CDR1 LGHNA, CDR2 YNFKEQ.